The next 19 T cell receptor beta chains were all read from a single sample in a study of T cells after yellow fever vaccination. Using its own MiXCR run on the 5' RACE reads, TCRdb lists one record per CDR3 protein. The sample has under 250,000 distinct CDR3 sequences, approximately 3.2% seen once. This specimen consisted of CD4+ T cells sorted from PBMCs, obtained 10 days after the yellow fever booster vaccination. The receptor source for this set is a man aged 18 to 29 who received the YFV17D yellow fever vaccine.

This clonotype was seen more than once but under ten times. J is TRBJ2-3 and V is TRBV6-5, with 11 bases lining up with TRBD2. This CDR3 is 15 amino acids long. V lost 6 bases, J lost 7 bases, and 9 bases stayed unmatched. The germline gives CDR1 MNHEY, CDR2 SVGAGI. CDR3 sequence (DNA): TGTGCCAGCAGCTTCCAGACTAGCGGGGACTATACGCAGTATTTT. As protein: CASSFQTSGDYTQYF.

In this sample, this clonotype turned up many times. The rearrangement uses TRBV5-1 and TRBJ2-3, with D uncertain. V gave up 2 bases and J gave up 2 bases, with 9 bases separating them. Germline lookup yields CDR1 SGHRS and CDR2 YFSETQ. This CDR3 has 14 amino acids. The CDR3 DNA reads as TGCGCCAGCAGCTTCCGGCTTGTCACAGATACGCAGTATTTT. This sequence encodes CASSFRLVTDTQYF.

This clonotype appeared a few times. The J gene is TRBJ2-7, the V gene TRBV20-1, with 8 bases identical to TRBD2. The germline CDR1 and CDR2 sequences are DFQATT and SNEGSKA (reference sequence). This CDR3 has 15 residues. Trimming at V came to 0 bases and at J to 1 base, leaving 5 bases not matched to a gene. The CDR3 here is CSARDASGGSYEQYF. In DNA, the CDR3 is TGCAGTGCTAGAGATGCCAGCGGGGGTTCCTACGAGCAGTACTTC.

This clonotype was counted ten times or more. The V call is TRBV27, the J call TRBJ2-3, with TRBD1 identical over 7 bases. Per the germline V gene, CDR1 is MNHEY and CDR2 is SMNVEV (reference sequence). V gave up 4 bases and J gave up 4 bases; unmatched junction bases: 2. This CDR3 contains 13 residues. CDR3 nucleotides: TGTGCCAGCAGTTCACAGGGGTCAGATACGCAGTATTTT. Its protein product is CASSSQGSDTQYF.

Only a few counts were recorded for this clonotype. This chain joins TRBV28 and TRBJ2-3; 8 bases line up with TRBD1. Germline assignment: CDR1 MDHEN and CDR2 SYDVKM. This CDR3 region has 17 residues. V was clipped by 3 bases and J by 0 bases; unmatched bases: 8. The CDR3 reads CASSLGVQGASTDTQYF. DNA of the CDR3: TGTGCCAGCAGTTTGGGGGTCCAGGGGGCTAGCACAGATACGCAGTATTTT.

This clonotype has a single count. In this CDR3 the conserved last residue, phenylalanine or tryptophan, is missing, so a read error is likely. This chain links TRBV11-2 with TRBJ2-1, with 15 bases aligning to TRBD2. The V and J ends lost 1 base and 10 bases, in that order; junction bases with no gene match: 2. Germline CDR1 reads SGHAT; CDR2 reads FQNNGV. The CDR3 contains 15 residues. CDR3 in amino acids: CASSLGTSGGAEQFL. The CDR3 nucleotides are TGTGCCAGCAGCTTAGGGACTAGCGGGGGGGCCGAGCAGTTCCTC.

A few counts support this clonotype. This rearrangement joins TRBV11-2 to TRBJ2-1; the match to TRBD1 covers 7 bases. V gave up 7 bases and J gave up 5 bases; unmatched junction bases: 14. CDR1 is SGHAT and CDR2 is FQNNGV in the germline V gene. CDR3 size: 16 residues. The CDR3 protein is CASTSIRDSRHNEQFF. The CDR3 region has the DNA TGTGCCAGCACGTCAATCCGGGACAGCCGACACAATGAGCAGTTCTTC.

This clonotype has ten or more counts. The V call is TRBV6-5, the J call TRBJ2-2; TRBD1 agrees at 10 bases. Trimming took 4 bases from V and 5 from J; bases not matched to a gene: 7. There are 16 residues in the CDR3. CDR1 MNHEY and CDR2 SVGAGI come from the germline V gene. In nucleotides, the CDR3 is TGTGCCAGCAGTTCCTTCGGACAGGGGGATACCGGGGAGCTGTTTTTT. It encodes CASSSFGQGDTGELFF.

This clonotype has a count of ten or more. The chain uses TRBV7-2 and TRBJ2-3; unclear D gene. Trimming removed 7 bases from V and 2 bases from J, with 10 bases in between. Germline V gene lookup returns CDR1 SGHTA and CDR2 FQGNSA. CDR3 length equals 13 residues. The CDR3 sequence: CASIASNTDTQYF. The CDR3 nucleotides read TGTGCCAGCATTGCCTCAAACACAGATACGCAGTATTTT.

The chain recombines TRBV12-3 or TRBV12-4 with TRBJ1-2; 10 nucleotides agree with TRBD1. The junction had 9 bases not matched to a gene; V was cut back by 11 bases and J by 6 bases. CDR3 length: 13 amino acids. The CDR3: CALSRQGANGYTF. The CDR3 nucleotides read TGTGCCCTTTCTAGACAGGGGGCGAATGGCTACACCTTC.

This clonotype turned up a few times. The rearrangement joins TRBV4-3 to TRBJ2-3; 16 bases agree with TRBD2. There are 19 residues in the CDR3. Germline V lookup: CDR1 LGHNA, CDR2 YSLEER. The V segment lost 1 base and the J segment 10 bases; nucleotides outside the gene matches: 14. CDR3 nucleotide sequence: TGCGCCAGCAGCCAAGCCTCGGGGACTAGCGGGGGGGCCTTTCAGGCGCAGTATTTT. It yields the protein CASSQASGTSGGAFQAQYF.

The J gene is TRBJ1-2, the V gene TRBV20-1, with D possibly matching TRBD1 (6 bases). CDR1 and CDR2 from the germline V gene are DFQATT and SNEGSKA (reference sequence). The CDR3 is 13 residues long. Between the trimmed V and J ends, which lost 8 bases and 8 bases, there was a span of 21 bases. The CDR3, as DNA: TGCAGTTGCCCCGTTCCGGGACAACGCGGCTACACCTTC. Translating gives CSCPVPGQRGYTF.

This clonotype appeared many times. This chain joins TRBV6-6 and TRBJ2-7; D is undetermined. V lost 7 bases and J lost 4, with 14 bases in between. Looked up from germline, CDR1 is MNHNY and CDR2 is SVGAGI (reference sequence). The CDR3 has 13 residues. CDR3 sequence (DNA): TGTGCCAGCATATCCGGGCCCGGGTACGAGCAGTACGTC. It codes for CASISGPGYEQYV.

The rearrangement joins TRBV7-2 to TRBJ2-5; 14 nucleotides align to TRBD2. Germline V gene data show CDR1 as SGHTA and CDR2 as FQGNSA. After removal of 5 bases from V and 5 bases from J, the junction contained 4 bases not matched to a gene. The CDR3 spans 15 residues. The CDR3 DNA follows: TGTGCCAGCAGCCGACTAGCGGGGGGGCGGGAGACCCAGTACTTC. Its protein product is CASSRLAGGRETQYF.

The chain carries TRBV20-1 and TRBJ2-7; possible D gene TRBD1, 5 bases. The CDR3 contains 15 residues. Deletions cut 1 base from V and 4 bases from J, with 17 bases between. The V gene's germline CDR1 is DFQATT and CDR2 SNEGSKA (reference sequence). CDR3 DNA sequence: TGCAGTGCTAGAGCCCCTAGGACAACAATTTACGAGCAGTACTTC. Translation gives CSARAPRTTIYEQYF.

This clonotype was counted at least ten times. The CDR3 reads CSVSNTGELFF. The CDR3 DNA is TGCAGCGTATCGAACACCGGGGAGCTGTTTTTT. The chain carries TRBV29-1 and TRBJ2-2, with D uncertain. Trimming removed 6 bases at V and 0 bases at J, with 2 bases between. The CDR3 contains 11 residues. Per the germline V gene, CDR1 is SQVTM and CDR2 is ANQGSEA.

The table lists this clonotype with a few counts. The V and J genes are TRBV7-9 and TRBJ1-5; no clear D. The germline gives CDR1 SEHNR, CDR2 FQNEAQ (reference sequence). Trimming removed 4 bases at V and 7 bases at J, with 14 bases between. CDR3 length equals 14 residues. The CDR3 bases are TGTGCCAGCAGCTCGCCCCTCTCGGGGCAGCCCCAGCATTTT. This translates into CASSSPLSGQPQHF.

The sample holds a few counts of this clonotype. The CDR3 sequence is CASSLAGAIYEQYF. For the CDR3, the DNA is TGTGCCAGCAGCTTGGCGGGGGCCATTTACGAGCAGTACTTC. The chain combines TRBV5-6 with TRBJ2-7, with D perhaps TRBD1 or TRBD2 (6 bases each). V was clipped by 0 bases and J by 4 bases, with 11 bases between them. This CDR3 region has 14 residues. The germline gives CDR1 SGHDT, CDR2 YYEEEE.

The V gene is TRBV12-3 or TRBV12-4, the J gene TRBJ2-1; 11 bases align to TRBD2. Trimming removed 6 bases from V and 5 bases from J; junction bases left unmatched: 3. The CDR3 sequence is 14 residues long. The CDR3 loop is CASRLAGVHNEQFF. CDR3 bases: TGTGCCAGCAGACTAGCGGGGGTTCACAATGAGCAGTTCTTC.